One sample yielded the 12 T cell receptor beta chains listed below, sequenced in a study of cytomegalovirus exposure and HLA in healthy donors. The PCR had 60 Vbeta and 13 Jbeta primers. Measured with immunoSEQ multiplex PCR; TCRdb has only the in-frame clones, and not every one. This sample carries 150,000 to 200,000 clones, roughly 80% of them seen once, and the ten largest clones take over 4.5%. Sequenced sample: PBMCs. These receptors were collected from a male donor in good health and CMV-seronegative.

The genes are TRBV7-2 and TRBJ1-1, with no clear D. Germline CDR1 reads SGHTA; CDR2 reads FQGNSA. The V end lost 2 bases, the J end lost 9 bases, and 13 bases lay between the germline ends. The CDR3 runs to 13 residues. The CDR3 sequence: CASSLQASEKAFF. For the CDR3, the DNA is TGTGCCAGCAGCTTACAGGCGTCAGAAAAAGCTTTCTTT.

The CDR3 DNA is TGCGCCAGCAGCTTGTTCAGGGGAGGGACTGAAGCTTTCTTT. It specifies CASSLFRGGTEAFF. V and J are TRBV5-1 and TRBJ1-1; maybe TRBD1 (6 bases). From germline, CDR1 is SGHRS and CDR2 YFSETQ. The CDR3 sequence is 14 residues long. The germline V and J ends were trimmed by 1 base and 5 bases, with 12 bases remaining between them.

This rearrangement joins TRBV5-6 to TRBJ2-7, with 10 bases that match TRBD2. There are 15 residues in the CDR3. Per the germline V gene, CDR1 is SGHDT and CDR2 is YYEEEE. Trimming at V came to 4 bases and at J to 3 bases, leaving 7 bases not matched to a gene. The CDR3 region has the DNA TGTGCCAGCAGCCGCCCCGGACTAGCGGTCTACGAGCAGTACTTC. Amino acid sequence: CASSRPGLAVYEQYF.

The rearrangement joins TRBV11-2 to TRBJ1-1; TRBD1 matches 8 bases. CDR1 is SGHAT and CDR2 is FQNNGV in the germline V gene. The CDR3 has 17 amino acids. J gave up 0 bases and V 2 bases, and 8 bases lay outside the gene matches. The CDR3 here is CASSLLPTGAMNTEAFF. The CDR3, as DNA: TGTGCCAGCAGCTTACTCCCGACAGGGGCTATGAACACTGAAGCTTTCTTT.

V gene TRBV14 combines with J gene TRBJ2-7; no clear D. This CDR3 is built from 13 residues. With 2 bases removed from V and 5 bases from J, the gap between germline ends came to 10 bases. The germline CDR1 and CDR2 sequences are SGHDN and FVKESK. CDR3 region: CASSQLESDEQYF. The CDR3 DNA sequence: TGTGCCAGCAGCCAATTAGAGTCGGACGAGCAGTACTTC.

The genes are TRBV28 and TRBJ2-3, with 9 bases fitting TRBD2. Germline CDR1 reads MDHEN; CDR2 reads SYDVKM. The CDR3 sequence is 16 residues long. Trimming cost V 4 bases and J 3 bases; bases outside gene matches: 8. The CDR3 sequence is CASSSLGSGSTDTQYF. For the CDR3, the DNA is TGTGCCAGCAGTTCCCTGGGTAGCGGGAGTACAGATACGCAGTATTTT.

This chain joins TRBV30 and TRBJ2-3, with 12 bases identical to TRBD2. J lost 7 bases, V lost 3 bases, and 5 bases had no gene match. This CDR3 region has 14 residues. Germline V gene lookup returns CDR1 GTSNPN and CDR2 SVGIG (reference sequence). The CDR3 region is CAWRTSGGYYTQYF. The CDR3 region has the DNA TGTGCCTGGAGGACTAGCGGGGGATATTATACGCAGTATTTT.

This chain links TRBV9 with TRBJ1-2; 10 bases align to TRBD1. From germline, CDR1 is SGDLS and CDR2 YYNGEE. J was trimmed by 7 bases and V by 4 bases; bases with no gene match: 13. The CDR3 covers 16 residues. In DNA, the CDR3 is TGTGCCAGCAGCCCGAGTGGGGCGACAGGGGGCGTTGGCTACACCTTC. Protein product: CASSPSGATGGVGYTF.

The V and J genes are TRBV7-9 and TRBJ2-2; 8 nucleotides agree with TRBD2. The junction had 15 bases not matched to a gene; V was cut back by 5 bases and J by 4 bases. The germline CDR1 and CDR2 sequences are SEHNR and FQNEAQ (reference sequence). The CDR3 runs 18 residues. CDR3 nucleotides: TGTGCCAGCAGCGCAACCCTCACGGCGGGGGGCATCACCGGGGAGCTGTTTTTT. Protein product: CASSATLTAGGITGELFF. Using reference TRBV7-9 and TRBJ2-2 for the parts outside the CDR3, the full variable domain is DTGVSQNPRHKITKRGQNVTFRCDPISEHNRLYWYRQTLGQGPEFLTYFQNEAQLEKSRLLSDRFSAERPKGSFSTLEIQRTEQGDSAMYLCASSATLTAGGITGELFFGEGSRLTVL.

The chain is built from TRBV10-3 and TRBJ2-7; 8 bases are a match to TRBD2. V shed 6 bases and J 1 base; nucleotides not matched to a gene: 8. Germline V CDR1 and CDR2: ENHRY, SYGVKD. The CDR3 is 15 amino acids. The CDR3 is CAISGLAGNSYEQYF. CDR3 coding DNA: TGTGCCATCAGCGGCCTAGCGGGCAATTCCTACGAGCAGTACTTC.

This chain links TRBV19 with TRBJ2-1; 7 bases agree with TRBD2. The CDR3 covers 15 residues. CDR1 is LNHDA, CDR2 SQIVND, per germline (reference sequence). Losses at the gene ends were 6 bases for V and 10 bases for J; bases not matched to a gene: 15. CDR3: CASRPIEAGAGEQFF. In nucleotides, the CDR3 is TGTGCCAGTAGACCCATAGAGGCGGGAGCTGGGGAGCAGTTCTTC.

This chain connects TRBV25-1 to TRBJ1-5, with TRBD1 identical over 8 bases. The germline gives CDR1 MGHDK, CDR2 SYGVNS. After removal of 6 bases from V and 6 bases from J, the junction contained 7 bases not matched to a gene. The CDR3 length is 14 residues. The CDR3 bases are TGTGCCAGCAGCCGTGGACAGGGAGGTCAGCCCCAGCATTTT. This sequence encodes CASSRGQGGQPQHF.